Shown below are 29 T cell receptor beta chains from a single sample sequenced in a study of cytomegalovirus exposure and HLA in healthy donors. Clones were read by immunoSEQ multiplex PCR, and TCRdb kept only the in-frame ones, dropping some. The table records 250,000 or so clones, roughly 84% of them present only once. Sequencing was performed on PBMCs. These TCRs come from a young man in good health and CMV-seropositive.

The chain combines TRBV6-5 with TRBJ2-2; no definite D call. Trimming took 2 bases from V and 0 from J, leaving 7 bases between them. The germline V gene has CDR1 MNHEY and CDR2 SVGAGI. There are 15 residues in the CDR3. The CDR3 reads CASSYMGSNTGELFF. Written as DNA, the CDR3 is TGTGCCAGCAGTTACATGGGGTCGAACACCGGGGAGCTGTTTTTT.

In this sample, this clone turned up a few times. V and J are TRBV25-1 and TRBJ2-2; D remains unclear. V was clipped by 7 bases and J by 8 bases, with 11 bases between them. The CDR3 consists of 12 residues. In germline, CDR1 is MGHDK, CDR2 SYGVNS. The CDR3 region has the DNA TGTGCCAGCACTACCCCCAGAGGGGAGCTGTTTTTT. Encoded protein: CASTTPRGELFF.

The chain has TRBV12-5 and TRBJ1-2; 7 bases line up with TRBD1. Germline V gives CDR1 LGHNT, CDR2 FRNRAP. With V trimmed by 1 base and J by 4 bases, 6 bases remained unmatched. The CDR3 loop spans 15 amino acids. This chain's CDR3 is CASGLGQGGIYGYTF. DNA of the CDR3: TGTGCTAGTGGTTTGGGACAGGGAGGAATCTATGGCTACACCTTC.

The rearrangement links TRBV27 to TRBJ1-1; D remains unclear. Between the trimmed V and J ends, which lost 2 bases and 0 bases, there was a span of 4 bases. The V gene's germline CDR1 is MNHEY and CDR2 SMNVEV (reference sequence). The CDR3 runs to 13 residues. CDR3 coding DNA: TGTGCCAGCAGTTTAAACCTGAACACTGAAGCTTTCTTT. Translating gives CASSLNLNTEAFF.

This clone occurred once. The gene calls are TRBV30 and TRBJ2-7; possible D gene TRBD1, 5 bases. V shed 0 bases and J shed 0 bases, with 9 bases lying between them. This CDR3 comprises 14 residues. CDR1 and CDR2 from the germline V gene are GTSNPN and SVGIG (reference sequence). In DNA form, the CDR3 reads TGTGCCTGGAGTGTTTGGGGCAGCTCCTACGAGCAGTACTTC. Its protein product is CAWSVWGSSYEQYF.

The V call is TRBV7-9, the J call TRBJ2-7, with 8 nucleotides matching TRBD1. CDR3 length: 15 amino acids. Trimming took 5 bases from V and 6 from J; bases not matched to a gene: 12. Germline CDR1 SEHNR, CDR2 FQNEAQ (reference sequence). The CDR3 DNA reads TGTGCCAGCAGCCCCCGGAGCAGGGGGCGCGGCGAGCAGTACTTC. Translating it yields CASSPRSRGRGEQYF.

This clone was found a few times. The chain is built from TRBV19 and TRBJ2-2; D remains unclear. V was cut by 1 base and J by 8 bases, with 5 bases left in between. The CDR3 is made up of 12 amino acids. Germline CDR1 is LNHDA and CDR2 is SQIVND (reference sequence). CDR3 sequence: CASSIAAGELFF. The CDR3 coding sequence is TGTGCCAGTAGTATAGCGGCGGGGGAGCTGTTTTTT.

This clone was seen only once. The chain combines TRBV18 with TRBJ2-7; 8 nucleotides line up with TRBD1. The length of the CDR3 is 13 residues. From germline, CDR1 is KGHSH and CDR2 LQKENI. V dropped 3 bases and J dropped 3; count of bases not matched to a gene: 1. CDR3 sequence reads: CASSPGTGYEQYF. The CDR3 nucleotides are TGTGCCAGCTCACCCGGGACAGGCTACGAGCAGTACTTC. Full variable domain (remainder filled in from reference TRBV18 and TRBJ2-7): NAGVMQNPRHLVRRRGQEARLRCSPMKGHSHVYWYRQLPEEGLKFMVYLQKENIIDESGMPKERFSAEFPKEGPSILRIQQVVRGDSAAYFCASSPGTGYEQYFGPGTRLTVT.

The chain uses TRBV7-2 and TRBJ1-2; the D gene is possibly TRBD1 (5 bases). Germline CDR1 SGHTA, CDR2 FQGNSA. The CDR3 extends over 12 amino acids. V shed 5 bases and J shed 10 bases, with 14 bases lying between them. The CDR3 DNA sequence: TGTGCCAGCAGCGCACTGACAGACCCCTACACCTTC. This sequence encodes CASSALTDPYTF.

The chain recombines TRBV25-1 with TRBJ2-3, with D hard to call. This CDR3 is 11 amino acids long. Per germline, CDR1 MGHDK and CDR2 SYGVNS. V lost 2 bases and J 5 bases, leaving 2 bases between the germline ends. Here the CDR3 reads CASSEEDTQYF. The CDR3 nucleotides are TGTGCCAGCAGTGAAGAAGATACGCAGTATTTT.

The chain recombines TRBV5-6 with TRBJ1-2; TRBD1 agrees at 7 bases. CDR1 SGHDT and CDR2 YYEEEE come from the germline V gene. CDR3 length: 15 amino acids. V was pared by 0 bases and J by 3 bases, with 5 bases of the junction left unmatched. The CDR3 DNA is TGTGCCAGCAGCTTGGGTGGCAGGGGGGACTATGGCTACACCTTC. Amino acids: CASSLGGRGDYGYTF.

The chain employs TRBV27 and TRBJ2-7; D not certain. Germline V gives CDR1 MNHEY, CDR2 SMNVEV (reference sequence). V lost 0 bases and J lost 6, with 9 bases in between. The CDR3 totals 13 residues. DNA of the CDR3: TGTGCCAGCAGTTTATCGCGGACCTCCGAGCAGTACTTC. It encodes CASSLSRTSEQYF.

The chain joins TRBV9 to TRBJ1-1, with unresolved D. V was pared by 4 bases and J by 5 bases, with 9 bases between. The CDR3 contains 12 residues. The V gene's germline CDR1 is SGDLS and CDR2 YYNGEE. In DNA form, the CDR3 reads TGTGCCAGCAGCCCCATCCGGACTGAAGCTTTCTTT. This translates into CASSPIRTEAFF. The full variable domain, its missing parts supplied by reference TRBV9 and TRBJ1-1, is DSGVTQTPKHLITATGQRVTLRCSPRSGDLSVYWYQQSLDQGLQFLIQYYNGEERAKGNILERFSAQQFPDLHSELNLSSLELGDSALYFCASSPIRTEAFFGQGTRLTVV.

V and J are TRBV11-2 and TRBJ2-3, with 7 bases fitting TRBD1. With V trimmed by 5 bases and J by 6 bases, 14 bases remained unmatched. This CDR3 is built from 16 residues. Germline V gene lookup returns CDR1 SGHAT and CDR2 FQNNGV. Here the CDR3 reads CASSARRDSVGDTQYF. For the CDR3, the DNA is TGTGCCAGCAGCGCACGCCGGGACAGCGTCGGGGATACGCAGTATTTT.

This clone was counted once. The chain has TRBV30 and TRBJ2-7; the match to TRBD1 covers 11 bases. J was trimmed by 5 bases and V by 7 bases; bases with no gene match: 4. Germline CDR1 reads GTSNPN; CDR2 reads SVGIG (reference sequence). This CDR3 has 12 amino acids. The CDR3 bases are TGTGCCTATCGGACAGGGGGCAACGAGCAGTACTTC. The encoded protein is CAYRTGGNEQYF.

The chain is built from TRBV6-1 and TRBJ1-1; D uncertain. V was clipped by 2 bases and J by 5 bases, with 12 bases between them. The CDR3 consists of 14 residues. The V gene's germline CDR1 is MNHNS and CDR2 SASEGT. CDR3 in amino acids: CASSEKGGKTEAFF. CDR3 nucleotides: TGTGCCAGCAGTGAAAAGGGTGGGAAAACTGAAGCTTTCTTT.

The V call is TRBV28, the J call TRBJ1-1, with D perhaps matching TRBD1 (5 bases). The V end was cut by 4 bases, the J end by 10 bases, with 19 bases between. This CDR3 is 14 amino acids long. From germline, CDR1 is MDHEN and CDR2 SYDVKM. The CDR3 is CASSYSRGSGTAFF. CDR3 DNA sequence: TGTGCCAGCAGTTACAGTCGGGGGTCGGGGACAGCTTTCTTT. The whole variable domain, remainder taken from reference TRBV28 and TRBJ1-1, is DVKVTQSSRYLVKRTGEKVFLECVQDMDHENMFWYRQDPGLGLRLIYFSYDVKMKEKGDIPEGYSVSREKKERFSLILESASTNQTSMYLCASSYSRGSGTAFFGQGTRLTVV.

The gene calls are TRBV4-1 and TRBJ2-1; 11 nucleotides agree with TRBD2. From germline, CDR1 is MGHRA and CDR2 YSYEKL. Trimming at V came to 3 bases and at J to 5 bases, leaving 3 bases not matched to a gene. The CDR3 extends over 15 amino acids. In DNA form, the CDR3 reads TGCGCCAGCAGCCACGGACTAGCGGGCGACAATGAGCAGTTCTTC. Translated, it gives CASSHGLAGDNEQFF.

The CDR3 DNA follows: TGTGCCAGCCGTAAACCGGGACAGGGCACTGAAGCTTTCTTT. As protein: CASRKPGQGTEAFF. The chain employs TRBV28 and TRBJ1-1; 9 bases fit TRBD1. CDR1 MDHEN and CDR2 SYDVKM come from the germline V gene. The CDR3 consists of 14 residues. V lost 8 bases and J lost 4; bases outside the gene matches: 8.

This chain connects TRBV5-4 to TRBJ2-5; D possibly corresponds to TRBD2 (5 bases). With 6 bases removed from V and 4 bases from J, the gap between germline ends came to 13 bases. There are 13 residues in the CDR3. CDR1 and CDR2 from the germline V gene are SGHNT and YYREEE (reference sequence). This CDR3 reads CASTKVAGETQYF. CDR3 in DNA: TGTGCCAGCACCAAGGTCGCGGGAGAGACCCAGTACTTC.

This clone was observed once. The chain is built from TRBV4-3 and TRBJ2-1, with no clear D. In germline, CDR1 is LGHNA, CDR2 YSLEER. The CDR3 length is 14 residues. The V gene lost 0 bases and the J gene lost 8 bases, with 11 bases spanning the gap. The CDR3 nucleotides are TGCGCCAGCAGCCAAGATCCTAGGGTGGATGAGCAGTTCTTC. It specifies CASSQDPRVDEQFF.

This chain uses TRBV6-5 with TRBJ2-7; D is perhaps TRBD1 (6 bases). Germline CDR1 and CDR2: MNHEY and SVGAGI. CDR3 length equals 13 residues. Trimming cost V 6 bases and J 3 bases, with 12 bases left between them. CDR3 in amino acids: CASRDSDNYEQYF. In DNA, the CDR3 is TGTGCCAGCAGGGACAGCGACAACTACGAGCAGTACTTC.

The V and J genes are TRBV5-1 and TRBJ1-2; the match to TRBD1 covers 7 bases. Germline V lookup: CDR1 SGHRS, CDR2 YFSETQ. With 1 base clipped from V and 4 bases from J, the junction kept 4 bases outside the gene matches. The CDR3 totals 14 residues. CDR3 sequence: CASSLPGQFYGYTF. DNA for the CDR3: TGCGCCAGCAGCTTGCCGGGACAGTTCTATGGCTACACCTTC.

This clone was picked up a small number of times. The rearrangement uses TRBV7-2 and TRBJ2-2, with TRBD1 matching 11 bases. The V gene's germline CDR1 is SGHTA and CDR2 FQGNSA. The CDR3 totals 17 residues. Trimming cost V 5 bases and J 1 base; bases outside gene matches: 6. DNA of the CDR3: TGTGCCAGCAGCCCATACGGGACAGGGGGGAACACCGGGGAGCTGTTTTTT. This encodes CASSPYGTGGNTGELFF.

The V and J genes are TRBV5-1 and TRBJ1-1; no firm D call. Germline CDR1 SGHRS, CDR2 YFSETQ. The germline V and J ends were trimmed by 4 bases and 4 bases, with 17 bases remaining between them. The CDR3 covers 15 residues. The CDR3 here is CASSDGLVGGTEAFF. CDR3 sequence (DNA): TGCGCCAGCAGCGATGGCCTGGTGGGAGGCACTGAAGCTTTCTTT.

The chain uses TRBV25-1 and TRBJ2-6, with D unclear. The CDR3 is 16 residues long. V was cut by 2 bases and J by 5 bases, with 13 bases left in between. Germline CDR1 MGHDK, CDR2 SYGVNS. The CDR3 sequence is CASSERNSVWANVLTF. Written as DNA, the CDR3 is TGTGCCAGCAGTGAACGTAACAGTGTCTGGGCCAACGTCCTGACTTTC.

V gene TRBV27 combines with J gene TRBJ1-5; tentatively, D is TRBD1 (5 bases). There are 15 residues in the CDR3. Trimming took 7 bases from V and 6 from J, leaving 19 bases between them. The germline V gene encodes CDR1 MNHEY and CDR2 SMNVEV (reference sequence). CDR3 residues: CASKRGQGSFQPQHF. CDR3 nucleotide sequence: TGTGCCAGCAAACGAGGGCAGGGTAGTTTTCAGCCCCAGCATTTT.

CDR3 loop: CASSESTGVGMNTEAFF. The CDR3 region has the DNA TGTGCCAGCAGTGAGTCCACAGGGGTGGGCATGAACACTGAAGCTTTCTTT. The chain joins TRBV25-1 to TRBJ1-1; TRBD1 matches 7 bases. CDR3 length equals 17 residues. The germline V gene has CDR1 MGHDK and CDR2 SYGVNS. V was pared by 3 bases and J by 0 bases, with 10 bases of the junction left unmatched.

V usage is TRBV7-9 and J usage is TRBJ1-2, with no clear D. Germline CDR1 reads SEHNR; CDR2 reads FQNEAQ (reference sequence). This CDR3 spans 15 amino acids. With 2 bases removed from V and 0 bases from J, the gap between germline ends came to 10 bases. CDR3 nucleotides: TGTGCCAGCAGCTTAAGGCGCCAGACTAACTATGGCTACACCTTC. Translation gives CASSLRRQTNYGYTF.